Listed here are 27 T cell receptor beta chains from one sample, sequenced in a study of T cells in Graves' hyperthyroidism and ophthalmopathy. Using RNA transcripts as the source, TCR beta CDR3 regions were amplified. The TCR CDR3 was amplified in a first-round RT-PCR using the HTBI primer set. TCRdb re-analysed the multiplex PCR reads in MiXCR, keeping a single row per CDR3 protein. The sample has some 270,000 distinct CDR3 sequences; 10% to 15% are singletons. Material: blood. All receptors come from a woman in her twenties or thirties with Graves' hyperthyroidism that later progressed to Graves' ophthalmopathy.

In this sample, this clonotype turned up many times. This chain uses TRBV5-8 with TRBJ2-5, with D perhaps TRBD1 (6 bases). The CDR3 totals 15 residues. CDR1 is SGHTS, CDR2 YDEGEE, per germline. The V end lost 0 bases, the J end lost 5 bases, and 14 bases lay between the germline ends. CDR3 DNA: TGTGCCAGCAGCTTGGCTAGGACAGAGGGTGAGACCCAGTACTTC. The encoded protein is CASSLARTEGETQYF. The whole variable domain, remainder taken from reference TRBV5-8 and TRBJ2-5, is EAGVTQSPTHLIKTRGQQATLRCSPISGHTSVYWYQQALGLGLQFLLWYDEGEERNRGNFPPRFSGRQFPNYSSELNVNALELEDSALYLCASSLARTEGETQYFGPGTRLLVL.

This clonotype was counted many times. The J gene is TRBJ2-1, the V gene TRBV6-1; D possibly corresponds to TRBD2 (6 bases). V was clipped by 4 bases and J by 8 bases, with 12 bases between them. In germline, CDR1 is MNHNS, CDR2 SASEGT. This CDR3 has 13 residues. The CDR3: CASSGGLRYEQFF. DNA of the CDR3: TGTGCCAGCAGTGGCGGACTACGCTATGAGCAGTTCTTC.

The chain joins TRBV6-6 to TRBJ2-7, with D possibly being TRBD2 (5 bases). The germline CDR1 and CDR2 sequences are MNHNY and SVGAGI (reference sequence). The CDR3 has 17 residues. V was clipped by 2 bases and J by 6 bases, with 23 bases between them. This CDR3 is CASSYTLGRGYEVEQYF. The DNA of the CDR3 is TGTGCCAGCAGTTACACGCTAGGAAGAGGGTACGAGGTCGAGCAGTACTTC.

This clonotype was counted at least ten times. The gene calls are TRBV5-5 and TRBJ1-2; tentative D call: TRBD1 (6 bases). Germline-derived CDR1 and CDR2 are SGHKS and YYEKEE (reference sequence). CDR3 length equals 14 residues. Trimming pared 0 bases from V and 4 bases from J, leaving 10 bases between. The CDR3 spells CASSLDREIYGYTF. CDR3 coding DNA: TGTGCCAGCAGCTTGGACAGGGAGATCTATGGCTACACCTTC.

In its sample, this clonotype was seen a few times. This sequence joins TRBV20-1 and TRBJ2-2, with D possibly being TRBD1 or TRBD2 (6 bases each). The germline CDR1 and CDR2 sequences are DFQATT and SNEGSKA (reference sequence). The CDR3 is 12 amino acids. Trimming stripped 6 bases from V and 5 bases from J, with 10 bases between. DNA of the CDR3: TGCAGTGCGGGGGGCGGAACCGGGGAGCTGTTTTTT. It yields the protein CSAGGGTGELFF.

This clonotype was counted many times. The chain links TRBV6-1 to TRBJ2-1, with a possible D match to TRBD2 (7 bases). This CDR3 comprises 15 residues. The germline V and J ends were trimmed by 5 bases and 7 bases, with 18 bases remaining between them. Germline V gene lookup returns CDR1 MNHNS and CDR2 SASEGT. CDR3 protein: CASSYWPEGGNEQFF. CDR3 DNA sequence: TGTGCCAGCAGTTATTGGCCTGAGGGGGGGAATGAGCAGTTCTTC.

This clonotype was detected many times. This chain uses TRBV7-8 with TRBJ2-5, with 7 bases lining up with TRBD2. This CDR3 is built from 18 residues. Trimming removed 5 bases from V and 3 bases from J; junction bases left unmatched: 18. Per the germline V gene, CDR1 is SGHVS and CDR2 is FQNEAQ. DNA for the CDR3: TGTGCCAGCAGCACACCTAAGGTCAGCGGGGTCCTGAAAGAGACCCAGTACTTC. It yields the protein CASSTPKVSGVLKETQYF.

Within the sample, this clonotype is medium-sized. The genes are TRBV11-2 and TRBJ1-1; D perhaps matches TRBD1 (5 bases). Germline V gene lookup returns CDR1 SGHAT and CDR2 FQNNGV. The V gene lost 5 bases and the J gene lost 5 bases, with 21 bases spanning the gap. CDR3 length: 16 residues. CDR3 nucleotide sequence: TGTGCCAGCAGCGGGCACCCGGGACGGTGGCGGACTGAAGCTTTCTTT. Its translation is CASSGHPGRWRTEAFF.

This clonotype showed up many times. This CDR3 reads CASSQAYSQETQYF. CDR3 nucleotides: TGCGCCAGCAGCCAAGCGTACAGCCAAGAGACCCAGTACTTC. V and J are TRBV4-3 and TRBJ2-5; D is ambiguous. The germline CDR1 and CDR2 sequences are LGHNA and YSLEER. V lost 1 base and J 1 base, leaving 7 bases between the germline ends. CDR3 size: 14 residues.

In this sample, this clonotype turned up many times. Written as DNA, the CDR3 is TGCAGTGCTAGAGATCTCTCCCAAAAATGGACCCAGTACTTC. Translating gives CSARDLSQKWTQYF. The chain has TRBV20-1 and TRBJ2-5; no firm D call. In germline, CDR1 is DFQATT, CDR2 SNEGSKA (reference sequence). The V end lost 0 bases, the J end lost 7 bases, and 15 bases lay between the germline ends. This CDR3 has 14 amino acids.

Ten or more counts support this clonotype. CDR3: CASSYTPSYEQYF. The CDR3 nucleotides read TGTGCCAGCAGTTACACACCCTCCTACGAGCAGTACTTC. V is TRBV6-2 or TRBV6-3 and J is TRBJ2-7; D is ambiguous. The CDR3 has 13 amino acids. The V end lost 2 bases, the J end lost 0 bases, and 5 bases lay between the germline ends. Germline loops: CDR1 MNHEY, CDR2 SVGEGT.

At least ten counts were recorded for this clonotype. J is TRBJ1-1 and V is TRBV7-2; D gene uncertain. Trimming left V 1 base short and J 1 base short, with 7 bases between. Germline CDR1 SGHTA, CDR2 FQGNSA. This CDR3 spans 14 amino acids. Written as DNA, the CDR3 is TGTGCCAGCAGCTTAGTATCCTCGAACACTGAAGCTTTCTTT. It codes for CASSLVSSNTEAFF.

The rearrangement joins TRBV9 to TRBJ2-3, with unresolved D. CDR1 and CDR2 (germline): SGDLS, YYNGEE. This CDR3 has 15 amino acids. V lost 3 bases and J lost 3, with 14 bases in between. In DNA, the CDR3 is TGTGCCAGCAGCGGGACCTTCATGGGGACAGATACGCAGTATTTT. It yields the protein CASSGTFMGTDTQYF.

About this clonotype itself: A read error may be the cause here, since a much bigger clone is one base away. The chain couples TRBV29-1 to TRBJ2-3; D might be TRBD2 (5 bases). V dropped 1 base and J dropped 1 base, with 9 bases sitting between them. This CDR3 is 14 amino acids long. CDR1 is SQVTM and CDR2 is ANQGSEA in the germline V gene. Here the CDR3 DNA reads TGCAGCGTTGAAGGTATCGGGGGCACAGATACGCAGTATTTT. As protein: CSVEGIGGTDTQYF.

This clonotype was counted many times. The chain couples TRBV2 to TRBJ2-6, with D perhaps matching TRBD2 (6 bases). The CDR3 extends over 19 amino acids. Germline lookup yields CDR1 SNHLY and CDR2 FYNNEI. The germline V and J ends were trimmed by 3 bases and 0 bases, with 18 bases remaining between them. The chain's CDR3 is CASSDTGTYTFSGANVLTF. The CDR3 coding sequence is TGTGCCAGCAGTGATACCGGGACTTATACCTTCTCTGGGGCCAACGTCCTGACTTTC. Full variable domain (missing parts from reference TRBV2 and TRBJ2-6): EPEVTQTPSHQVTQMGQEVILRCVPISNHLYFYWYRQILGQKVEFLVSFYNNEISEKSEIFDDQFSVERPDGSNFTLKIRSTKLEDSAMYFCASSDTGTYTFSGANVLTFGAGSRLTVL.

The rearrangement joins TRBV15 to TRBJ2-7; 11 positions match TRBD2. Germline CDR1 is LNHNV and CDR2 is YYDKDF (reference sequence). The length of the CDR3 is 18 residues. Trimming cost V 3 bases and J 5 bases; bases outside gene matches: 15. Here the CDR3 reads CATSSTHQLAGEIDEQYF. In DNA, the CDR3 is TGTGCCACCAGCAGTACCCATCAACTAGCGGGAGAAATCGACGAGCAGTACTTC. Full variable domain (outside the CDR3, taken from reference TRBV15 and TRBJ2-7): DAMVIQNPRYQVTQFGKPVTLSCSQTLNHNVMYWYQQKSSQAPKLLFHYYDKDFNNEADTPDNFQSRRPNTSFCFLDIRSPGLGDTAMYLCATSSTHQLAGEIDEQYFGPGTRLTVT.

This clonotype occurred many times. This chain joins TRBV12-3 or TRBV12-4 and TRBJ2-1; D may be TRBD2 (6 bases). Trimming pared 6 bases from V and 8 bases from J, leaving 29 bases between. CDR3 length: 18 residues. For the CDR3, the DNA is TGTGCCAGCAGCCCCGAGACTAGTGGAGAGTGGTTGGGCTATGAGCAGTTCTTC. This translates into CASSPETSGEWLGYEQFF.

This clonotype was recorded at least ten times. The rearrangement joins TRBV5-8 to TRBJ2-7; D ambiguous. This CDR3 contains 12 residues. Per germline, CDR1 SGHTS and CDR2 YDEGEE. V was trimmed by 0 bases and J by 5 bases, leaving 6 bases between them. The CDR3 reads CASSLVINEQYF. Here the CDR3 DNA reads TGTGCCAGCAGCTTGGTTATTAACGAGCAGTACTTC. The full variable domain, with the rest looked up from reference TRBV5-8 and TRBJ2-7, is EAGVTQSPTHLIKTRGQQATLRCSPISGHTSVYWYQQALGLGLQFLLWYDEGEERNRGNFPPRFSGRQFPNYSSELNVNALELEDSALYLCASSLVINEQYFGPGTRLTVT.

This clonotype was picked up many times. This chain joins TRBV20-1 and TRBJ2-3; D remains ambiguous. V shed 0 bases and J shed 0 bases, with 4 bases lying between them. The CDR3 is made up of 13 amino acids. Germline V gives CDR1 DFQATT, CDR2 SNEGSKA (reference sequence). The CDR3 spells CSARDKSTDTQYF. DNA for the CDR3: TGCAGTGCTAGAGATAAGAGCACAGATACGCAGTATTTT.

The chain couples TRBV29-1 to TRBJ2-4, with D uncertain. Germline CDR1 is SQVTM and CDR2 is ANQGSEA. The V and J ends lost 3 bases and 4 bases respectively, with 10 bases between them. This CDR3 has 13 amino acids. The CDR3 region is CSVDVPDKNIQYF. Here the CDR3 DNA reads TGCAGCGTTGACGTCCCGGATAAAAACATTCAGTACTTC. The full variable domain, completed using reference TRBV29-1 and TRBJ2-4, is SAVISQKPSRDICQRGTSLTIQCQVDSQVTMMFWYRQQPGQSLTLIATANQGSEATYESGFVIDKFPISRPNLTFSTLTVSNMSPEDSSIYLCSVDVPDKNIQYFGAGTRLSVL.

The table lists this clonotype with many counts. This sequence joins TRBV11-2 and TRBJ2-1; TRBD2 agrees at 7 bases. The germline V gene has CDR1 SGHAT and CDR2 FQNNGV. V gave up 5 bases and J gave up 9 bases; unmatched junction bases: 13. The CDR3 length is 15 residues. The CDR3 DNA follows: TGTGCCAGCAGCCAGGGCAGCGGGGAAGGACGTGAGCAGTTCTTC. Its protein product is CASSQGSGEGREQFF.

In its sample, this clonotype was seen many times. V usage is TRBV9 and J usage is TRBJ1-4, with a weak D call TRBD1 (5 bases). Germline loops: CDR1 SGDLS, CDR2 YYNGEE. CDR3 length equals 17 residues. Trimming took off 2 bases at V and 8 bases at J, with 22 bases between the two ends. In DNA form, the CDR3 reads TGTGCCAGCAGCGTCAGTGGCAGGACATCAGGACCGGAAAAACTGTTTTTT. Translated: CASSVSGRTSGPEKLFF.

In this sample, this clonotype turned up many times. In nucleotides, the CDR3 is TGTGCCAGCAGCCCAGACCCAGGAAGCACAGATACGCAGTATTTT. This encodes CASSPDPGSTDTQYF. V is TRBV9 and J is TRBJ2-3; no firm D call. Germline V gives CDR1 SGDLS, CDR2 YYNGEE. The V gene lost 4 bases and the J gene lost 0 bases, with 12 bases spanning the gap. The CDR3 has 15 residues.

This clonotype was observed many times. The rearrangement uses TRBV28 and TRBJ1-1, with TRBD1 identical over 10 bases. Germline V CDR1 and CDR2: MDHEN, SYDVKM. Trimming cost V 4 bases and J 0 bases; bases outside gene matches: 8. The CDR3 has 17 residues. DNA for the CDR3: TGTGCCAGCAGTTACCGGGACAGGGGTTACTTGAACACTGAAGCTTTCTTT. Amino acid sequence: CASSYRDRGYLNTEAFF.

This clonotype has a handful of counts. This chain links TRBV15 with TRBJ2-7; TRBD1 matches at 8 bases. CDR1 and CDR2 (germline): LNHNV, YYDKDF (reference sequence). The V segment lost 2 bases and the J segment 2 bases; nucleotides outside the gene matches: 5. This CDR3 contains 15 residues. CDR3 nucleotides: TGTGCCACCAGCAGACAGGGGGCTGGCGCCTACGAGCAGTACTTC. This encodes CATSRQGAGAYEQYF.

This clonotype was detected a few times. The rearrangement links TRBV9 to TRBJ1-6; D ambiguous. V lost 2 bases and J lost 5, with 11 bases in between. The germline CDR1 and CDR2 sequences are SGDLS and YYNGEE. CDR3 length equals 15 residues. The CDR3 DNA follows: TGTGCCAGCAGCGTCACGGACGGAAATAATTCACCCCTCCACTTT. Translated: CASSVTDGNNSPLHF.

There are many counts of this clonotype. The chain joins TRBV30 to TRBJ2-7, with 8 bases lining up with TRBD2. The CDR3 is 15 amino acids. Germline values: CDR1 GTSNPN, CDR2 SVGIG (reference sequence). The V segment lost 0 bases and the J segment 0 bases; nucleotides outside the gene matches: 4. The CDR3 sequence: CAWSVLSGSSYEQYF. The CDR3 region has the DNA TGTGCCTGGAGTGTACTGAGCGGGAGCTCCTACGAGCAGTACTTC.